Below, 3 T cell receptor beta chains from the same sample are listed, as sequenced in a study of T cell repertoires in cytomegalovirus infection. TCRdb re-called the reads with MiXCR, one entry per CDR3 protein. The sample shows approximately 600,000 distinct CDR3 sequences, around 40% of them seen only once. No antigen has been assigned to these receptors. Sequences were derived from cultured PBMCs, sampled from culture after CMV antigen stimulation. The receptors derive from a human donor in good health (CMV status not recorded). Some clones in this sample may be carry-over from other donors' samples.

The J gene is TRBJ2-4, the V gene TRBV27; tentatively, D is TRBD1 (6 bases). With 6 bases removed from V and 3 bases from J, the gap between germline ends came to 12 bases. This CDR3 region has 14 residues. Germline CDR1 is MNHEY and CDR2 is SMNVEV (reference sequence). The CDR3 DNA is TGTGCCAGCAGCAGGGGTCCGGGCAAAAACATTCAGTACTTC. Its translation: CASSRGPGKNIQYF.

The chain has TRBV4-1 and TRBJ2-7, with D perhaps TRBD2 (5 bases). This CDR3 comprises 14 residues. V was trimmed by 1 base and J by 6 bases, leaving 13 bases between them. Germline CDR1 and CDR2: MGHRA and YSYEKL. The CDR3, as DNA: TGCGCCAGCAGCCAAGGGGAGTGGGCTGGCGAGCAGTACTTC. Translation: CASSQGEWAGEQYF.

This clonotype was detected ten times or more. The gene calls are TRBV20-1 and TRBJ2-1; 12 bases align to TRBD2. Germline V CDR1 and CDR2: DFQATT, SNEGSKA (reference sequence). The CDR3 runs to 19 residues. After removal of 5 bases from V and 5 bases from J, the junction contained 19 bases not matched to a gene. Here the CDR3 reads CSAGPGLAGFEGPNNEQFF. The CDR3 coding sequence is TGCAGTGCTGGCCCGGGACTAGCGGGCTTCGAGGGCCCGAACAATGAGCAGTTCTTC.